This T cell receptor (beta chain) was profiled in a study of vaccination and CD4 T cells after COVID-19. For the study at large: Convalescent donors: six male, four female; seven Caucasian, two Asian, one multiracial, two Hispanic.

Treatment meaning: roughly ten-day PBMC culture with coronavirus spike peptide pools or control peptides (ViraFEST assay). Using peptide pools, antigen-specific T cells were expanded in ViraFEST before TCRs were sequenced. The CDR3 spans 16 residues. V lost 1 base to trimming and J lost 8 bases, with 20 bases between them. CDR1 is MNHNS and CDR2 is SASEGT in the germline V gene. Points from the study as a whole: From around 21 to 38, the median of SARS-CoV-2-reactive clonotypes rose without reaching significance.

There are a few counts of this clonotype. The target antigen is unknown. Once obtained from cultured CD4+ T cells, the DNA was sequenced using the Oncomine TCR Beta short-read assay. Investigators isolated genomic DNA from cultured CD4+ T cells. MiXCR, run by TCRdb on the PCR reads, gives a single entry per CDR3 protein. Here the sample spans more than 3,500 distinct CDR3 sequences, less than 50% being singletons. Material: CD4+ T cells from blood, cultured in vitro. The J gene is TRBJ1-2, the V gene TRBV6-1, with D unclear. The origin of this receptor is a human donor who had recovered from COVID-19. The CDR3 reads CASSEGVWSERPGYTF. CDR3 sequence (DNA): TGTGCCAGCAGTGAAGGAGTGTGGTCAGAACGCCCGGGCTACACCTTC.